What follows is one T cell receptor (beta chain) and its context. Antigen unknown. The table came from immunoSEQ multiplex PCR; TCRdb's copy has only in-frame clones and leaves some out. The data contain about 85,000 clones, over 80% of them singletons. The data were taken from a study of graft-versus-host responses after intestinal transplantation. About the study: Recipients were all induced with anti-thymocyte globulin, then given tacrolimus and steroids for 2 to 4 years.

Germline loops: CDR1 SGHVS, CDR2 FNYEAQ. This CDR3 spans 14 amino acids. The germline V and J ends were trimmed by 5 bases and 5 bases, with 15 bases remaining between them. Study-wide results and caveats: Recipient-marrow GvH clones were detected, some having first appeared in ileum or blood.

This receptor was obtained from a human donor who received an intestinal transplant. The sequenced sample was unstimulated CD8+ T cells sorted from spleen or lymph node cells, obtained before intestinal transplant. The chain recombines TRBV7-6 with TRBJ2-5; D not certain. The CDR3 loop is CASSNYFPVETQYF. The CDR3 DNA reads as TGTGCCAGCAGCAACTACTTCCCCGTGGAGACCCAGTACTTC.